This paragraph covers one TCR beta chain sequence. As to time point: neoterminal ileum biopsy at postoperative endoscopy, about 6 months after surgery. The sample is drawn from a study of T cell repertoires in ileal Crohn's disease. The table came from immunoSEQ multiplex PCR; TCRdb's copy has only in-frame clones and leaves some out. The data show tens of thousands of clones, 85% to 90% seen once. CDR3 length: 13 amino acids. Germline V gives CDR1 MNHEY, CDR2 SMNVEV (reference sequence). V shed 6 bases and J shed 3 bases, with 11 bases lying between them. Sequenced sample: ileal tissue. The sequence was collected from an adult with Crohn's disease. This chain uses TRBV27 with TRBJ1-1, with D uncertain. CDR3 in DNA: TGTGCCAGCAGCTCCTCTGCGGACACTGAAGCTTTCTTT. It specifies CASSSSADTEAFF.